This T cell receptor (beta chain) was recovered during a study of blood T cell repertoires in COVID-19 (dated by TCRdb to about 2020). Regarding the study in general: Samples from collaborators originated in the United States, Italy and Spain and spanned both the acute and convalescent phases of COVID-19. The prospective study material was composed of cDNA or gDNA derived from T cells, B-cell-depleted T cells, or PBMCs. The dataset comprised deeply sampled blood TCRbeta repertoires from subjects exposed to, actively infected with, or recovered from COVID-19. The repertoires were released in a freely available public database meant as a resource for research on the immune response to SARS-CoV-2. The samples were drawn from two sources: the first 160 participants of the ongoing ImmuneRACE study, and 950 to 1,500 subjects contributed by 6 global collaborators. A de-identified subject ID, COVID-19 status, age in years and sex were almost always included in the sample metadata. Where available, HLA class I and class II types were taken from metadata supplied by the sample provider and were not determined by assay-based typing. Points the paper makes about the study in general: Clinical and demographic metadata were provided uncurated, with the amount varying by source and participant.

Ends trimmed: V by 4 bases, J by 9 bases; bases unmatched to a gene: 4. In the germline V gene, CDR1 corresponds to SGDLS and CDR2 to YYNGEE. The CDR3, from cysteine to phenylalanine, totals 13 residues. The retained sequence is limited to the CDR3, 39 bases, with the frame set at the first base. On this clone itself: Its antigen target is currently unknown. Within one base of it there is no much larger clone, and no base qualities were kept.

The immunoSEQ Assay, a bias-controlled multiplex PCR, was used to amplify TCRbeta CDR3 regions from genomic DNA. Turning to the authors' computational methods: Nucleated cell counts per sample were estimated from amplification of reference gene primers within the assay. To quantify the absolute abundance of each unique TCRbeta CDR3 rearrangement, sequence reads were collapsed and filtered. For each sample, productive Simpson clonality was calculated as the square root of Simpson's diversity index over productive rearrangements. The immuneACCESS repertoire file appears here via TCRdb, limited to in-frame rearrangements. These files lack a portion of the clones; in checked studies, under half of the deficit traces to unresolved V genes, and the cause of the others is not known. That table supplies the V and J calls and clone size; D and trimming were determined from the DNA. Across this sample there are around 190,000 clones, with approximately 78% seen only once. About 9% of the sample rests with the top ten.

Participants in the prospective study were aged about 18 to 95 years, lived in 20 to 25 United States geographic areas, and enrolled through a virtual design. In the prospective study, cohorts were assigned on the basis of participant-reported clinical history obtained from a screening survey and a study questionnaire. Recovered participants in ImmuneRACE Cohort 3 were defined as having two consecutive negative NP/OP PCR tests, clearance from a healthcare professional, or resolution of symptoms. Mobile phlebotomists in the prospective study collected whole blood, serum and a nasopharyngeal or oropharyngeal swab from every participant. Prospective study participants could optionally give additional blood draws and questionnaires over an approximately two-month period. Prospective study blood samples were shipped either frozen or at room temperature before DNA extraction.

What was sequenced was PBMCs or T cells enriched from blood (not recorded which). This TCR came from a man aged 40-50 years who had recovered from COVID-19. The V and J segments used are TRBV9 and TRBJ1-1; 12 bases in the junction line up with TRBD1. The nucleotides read TGTGCCAGCAGCTCCGGGACAGGGGGCAAAGCTTTCTTT. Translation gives CASSSGTGGKAFF. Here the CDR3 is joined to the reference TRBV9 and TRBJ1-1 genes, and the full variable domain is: DSGVTQTPKHLITATGQRVTLRCSPRSGDLSVYWYQQSLDQGLQFLIQYYNGEERAKGNILERFSAQQFPDLHSELNLSSLELGDSALYFCASSSGTGGKAFFGQGTRLTVV.